What follows is one T cell receptor (beta chain) and its context. Its cognate antigen is unknown. Germline is not matched at one junction end, which may reflect a read error. This sample stems from a study of a mutant IDH1 vaccine in newly diagnosed glioma. Study context: The vaccination schedule gave patients eight doses in weeks 1, 3, 5, 7, 11, 15, 19 and 23. General study results and limits: It was around 93% of patients that developed vaccine-induced immune responses.

TCRdb keeps only in-frame clones here, not all; method: immunoSEQ multiplex PCR. Of roughly 74,000 clones listed, around 83% are singletons. Time point meaning: week 23, last vaccination. Topical imiquimod was applied with each vaccine dose, which held 300 ug of mutant IDH1 20-mer peptide. CDR1 is SGHTA, CDR2 FQGNSA, per germline. The CDR3 contains 15 residues. This sequence joins TRBV7-2 and TRBJ1-2; D remains unclear. The material sequenced was PBMCs, taken from a glioma patient whose treatment included an IDH1 peptide vaccine. This TCR came from a woman between 50 and 59 years old with glioma. Here the CDR3 reads CASTPWGGVNHGYTF. The DNA of the CDR3 is TGTGCCAGCACCCCGTGGGGAGGTGTTAACCATGGCTACACCTTC.